This T cell receptor beta chain is from a study of CD8 T cells in Susac syndrome. Study overall: The Susac syndrome patients that were sequenced included about six with active disease and under 10 in remission. Study conclusions and caveats: Clonal expansion was present among Susac CD8+ cells. This expansion reached its peak in TEMRA cells and in active patients.

As to this clonotype: Its antigen remains unidentified.

It was with random hexamers that 0.5 to 1 ug RNA was reverse transcribed. Multiplex PCR with immunoSEQ amplified the TCR beta CDR3 across 54 Vbeta and 13 Jbeta. TCRdb itself ran the immunoSEQ multiplex PCR reads through MiXCR, one entry per CDR3 protein. The repertoire holds 100,000 to 150,000 distinct CDR3 sequences, 85% to 95% seen once, with roughly 0.29% in the top ten. This TCR came from a human donor with Susac syndrome. The sequenced sample was CD8+ T cells from PBMCs.

The CDR3 region is CASSPVDKARGTF. CDR3 DNA sequence: TGTGCCAGCAGCCCAGTAGATAAAGCACGGGGGACCTTC. The chain is built from TRBV7-9 and TRBJ1-2; D might be TRBD1 (5 bases). The CDR3 is 13 residues long. Germline loops: CDR1 SEHNR, CDR2 FQNEAQ (reference sequence). Trimming pared 5 bases from V and 14 bases from J, leaving 21 bases between.